This TCR beta chain was documented in a study of shared clonotypes between healthy human individuals. V dropped 3 bases and J dropped 8 bases, with 29 bases sitting between them. CDR3 length: 18 residues. Germline loops: CDR1 SGDLS, CDR2 YYNGEE. TCRdb keeps only in-frame clones here, not all; method: immunoSEQ multiplex PCR. The data show 2 million to 2.5 million clones, with 90% to 95% seen just once and about 0.39% held by the top ten. The rearrangement uses TRBV9 and TRBJ1-2; weak D call: TRBD1 (5 bases). Sequencing input: naive CD4+ T cells from PBMCs. Subset defined: CD45RA+ positively selected. The clonotype comes from a man between 18 and 29 years old in good health. Some clones in this sample may be carry-over from other donors' samples. The CDR3 here is CASSARDPLGAQVGGYTF. The CDR3 region has the DNA TGTGCCAGCAGCGCTCGGGACCCCCTTGGGGCCCAGGTGGGAGGCTACACCTTC.